Each of the 10 T cell receptor beta chains below was sequenced from the same sample in a study of blood T cell repertoires in COVID-19. The data were produced by immunoSEQ multiplex PCR, yet TCRdb's version contains in-frame clones alone and is incomplete. The repertoire has approximately 70,000 clones, roughly 85% of them found once; the top ten carry around a quarter. The sample taken for sequencing was peripheral blood. The receptors stem from a man in his 60s with active or convalescent COVID-19.

This sequence joins TRBV6-5 and TRBJ1-4, with unresolved D. CDR1 and CDR2 (germline): MNHEY, SVGAGI. This CDR3 is built from 14 residues. Trimming left V 7 bases short and J 4 bases short, with 13 bases between. For the CDR3, the DNA is TGTGCCAGCACCGAGAGGGCACTTAATGAAAAACTGTTTTTT. Its protein product is CASTERALNEKLFF.

The chain joins TRBV4-1 to TRBJ1-4; no definite D call. V lost 4 bases and J lost 0, with 9 bases in between. This CDR3 has 15 residues. Germline CDR1 and CDR2: MGHRA and YSYEKL. The CDR3 bases are TGCGCCAGCAGCCCCCGGTTTTCAACTAATGAAAAACTGTTTTTT. Amino acid sequence: CASSPRFSTNEKLFF.

This chain uses TRBV27 with TRBJ1-1; weak D call: TRBD1 (5 bases). CDR3 length: 15 residues. Germline V gene lookup returns CDR1 MNHEY and CDR2 SMNVEV (reference sequence). Trimming cost V 3 bases and J 1 base, with 12 bases left between them. The CDR3 coding sequence is TGTGCCAGCAGTTTGTGGTTGGGGCCGAACACTGAAGCTTTCTTT. Residues: CASSLWLGPNTEAFF.

The gene calls are TRBV19 and TRBJ2-1, with 12 bases identical to TRBD2. V was clipped by 6 bases and J by 1 base; unmatched bases: 1. CDR1 and CDR2 from the germline V gene are LNHDA and SQIVND (reference sequence). The CDR3 loop spans 15 amino acids. CDR3 sequence reads: CASSGLAGSYNEQFF. CDR3 in DNA: TGTGCCAGTAGCGGACTAGCGGGATCCTACAATGAGCAGTTCTTC. Looking up the rest from reference TRBV19 and TRBJ2-1 gives the full variable domain: DGGITQSPKYLFRKEGQNVTLSCEQNLNHDAMYWYRQDPGQGLRLIYYSQIVNDFQKGDIAEGYSVSREKKESFPLTVTSAQKNPTAFYLCASSGLAGSYNEQFFGPGTRLTVL.

The chain combines TRBV20-1 with TRBJ1-2, with TRBD1 as a possible D gene (6 bases). This CDR3 comprises 11 residues. Between the trimmed V and J ends, which lost 6 bases and 2 bases, there was a span of 7 bases. Germline V gives CDR1 DFQATT, CDR2 SNEGSKA (reference sequence). CDR3 in DNA: TGCAGTGCCACAGGGAACTATGGCTACACCTTC. Its protein product is CSATGNYGYTF.

The V call is TRBV5-1, the J call TRBJ1-4; weak D call: TRBD1 (6 bases). Trimming stripped 2 bases from V and 1 base from J, with 6 bases between. CDR1 SGHRS and CDR2 YFSETQ come from the germline V gene. The CDR3 consists of 14 residues. Here the CDR3 reads CASSLQGTNEKLFF. The CDR3 DNA follows: TGCGCCAGCAGCTTACAGGGAACTAATGAAAAACTGTTTTTT. Full variable domain (outside the CDR3, taken from reference TRBV5-1 and TRBJ1-4): KAGVTQTPRYLIKTRGQQVTLSCSPISGHRSVSWYQQTPGQGLQFLFEYFSETQRNKGNFPGRFSGRQFSNSRSEMNVSTLELGDSALYLCASSLQGTNEKLFFGSGTQLSVL.

J is TRBJ2-3 and V is TRBV7-3; D is perhaps TRBD2 (7 bases). V lost 5 bases and J lost 2, with 14 bases in between. The CDR3 is 15 residues long. Germline V gene lookup returns CDR1 SGHTA and CDR2 FQGTGA. CDR3 in DNA: TGTGCCAGCAGCCTACGGGGGGCGGACACAGATACGCAGTATTTT. Translated, it gives CASSLRGADTDTQYF.

V and J are TRBV3-1 (or the pseudogene TRBV3-2) and TRBJ1-4, with no clear D. Germline V gene sequence: CDR1 LGHDT, CDR2 YNNKEL (reference sequence). Trimming took off 6 bases at V and 0 bases at J, with 20 bases between the two ends. The CDR3 spans 18 residues. The CDR3 spells CASSQAERTYATNEKLFF. In DNA, the CDR3 is TGTGCCAGCAGTCAGGCAGAACGCACCTATGCAACTAATGAAAAACTGTTTTTT.

Only one count was recorded for this clone. V usage is TRBV9 and J usage is TRBJ2-7, with D possibly matching TRBD2 (6 bases). Germline CDR1 and CDR2: SGDLS and YYNGEE. The CDR3 contains 15 residues. Trimming left V 3 bases short and J 0 bases short, with 13 bases between. The CDR3 protein is CASSGGDGYSYEQYF. CDR3 bases: TGTGCCAGCAGCGGGGGGGACGGCTACTCCTACGAGCAGTACTTC.

This CDR3 is CASRWGLPSSDTQYF. DNA for the CDR3: TGTGCCAGCAGATGGGGACTACCGTCGTCAGATACGCAGTATTTT. V usage is TRBV5-4 and J usage is TRBJ2-3; 7 bases are shared with TRBD2. The CDR3 totals 15 residues. Germline CDR1 reads SGHNT; CDR2 reads YYREEE (reference sequence). V gave up 5 bases and J gave up 4 bases; unmatched junction bases: 10.